This TCR beta chain was sequenced in a study of regulatory T cells in long-lasting Graves disease. This clonotype was recorded a few times. To make TCR beta libraries, researchers used iRepertoire HTBI primers and Arm-PCR of CDR3 regions. TCRdb re-called the multiplex PCR reads through MiXCR, storing one row per CDR3 protein. This sample has roughly 450,000 distinct CDR3 sequences; about a quarter occur once, and the top ten carry around 26%. Stated time point: persistent/refractory GD, antithyroid drugs over 5 years with positive TRAb. PBMC RNA served as the TCR library source. The CDR3 has 14 residues. Germline CDR1 reads SGHVS; CDR2 reads FQNEAQ. Trimming pared 5 bases from V and 2 bases from J, leaving 13 bases between.

The source was peripheral blood mononuclear cells (PBMCs), collected when the disease was refractory, from a patient treated with antithyroid drugs. The chain uses TRBV7-8 and TRBJ2-7, with D possibly matching TRBD1 (6 bases). The TCR comes from a female donor with Graves disease. The CDR3 region is CASSGQQKTYEQYF. In DNA form, the CDR3 reads TGTGCCAGCAGCGGACAGCAGAAAACCTACGAGCAGTACTTC.